This TCR beta chain stems from a study of T cell responses to AZD1222 COVID-19 vaccine. V shed 4 bases and J shed 11 bases, with 25 bases lying between them. From germline, CDR1 is SGHKS and CDR2 YYEKEE (reference sequence). This CDR3 is built from 16 residues. The protocol was immunoSEQ multiplex PCR, while the TCRdb copy is restricted to in-frame clones and leaves out a portion. In the table there are fewer than 120,000 clones, over 90% of which are singletons. The source material was peripheral blood, sampled 28 days after the second AZD1222 dose. The clonotype comes from an adult who received the AZD1222 COVID-19 vaccine. The rearrangement joins TRBV5-5 to TRBJ1-5, with TRBD1 as a possible D gene (5 bases). CDR3 loop: CASSPQPGLLPSAQHF. The DNA for the CDR3 is TGTGCCAGCAGCCCCCAGCCGGGACTCCTTCCATCAGCCCAGCATTTT.